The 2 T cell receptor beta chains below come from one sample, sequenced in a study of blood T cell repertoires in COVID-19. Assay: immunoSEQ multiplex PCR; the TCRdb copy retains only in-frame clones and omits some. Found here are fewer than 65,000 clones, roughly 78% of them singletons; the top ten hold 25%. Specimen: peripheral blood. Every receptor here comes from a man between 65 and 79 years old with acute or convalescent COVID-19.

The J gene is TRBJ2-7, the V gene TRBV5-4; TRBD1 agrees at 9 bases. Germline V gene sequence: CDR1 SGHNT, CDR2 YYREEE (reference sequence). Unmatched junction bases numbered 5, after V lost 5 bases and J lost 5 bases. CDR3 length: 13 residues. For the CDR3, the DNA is TGTGCCAGCAGGGGACAGGGCGTCAACGAGCAGTACTTC. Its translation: CASRGQGVNEQYF.

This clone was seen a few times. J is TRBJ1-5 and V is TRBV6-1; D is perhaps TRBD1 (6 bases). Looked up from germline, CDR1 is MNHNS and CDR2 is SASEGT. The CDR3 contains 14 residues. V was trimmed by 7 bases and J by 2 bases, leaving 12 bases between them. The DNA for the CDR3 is TGTGCCAGCAACCCTCGACAGGGCAATCAGCCCCAGCATTTT. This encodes CASNPRQGNQPQHF.